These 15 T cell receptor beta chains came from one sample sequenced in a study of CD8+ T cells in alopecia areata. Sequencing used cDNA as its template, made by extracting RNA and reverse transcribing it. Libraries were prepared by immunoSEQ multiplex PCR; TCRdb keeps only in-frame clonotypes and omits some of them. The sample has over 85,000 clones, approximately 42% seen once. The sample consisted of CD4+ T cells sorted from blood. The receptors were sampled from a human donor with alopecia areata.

The CDR3 reads CSVEEGGGLSTNYGYTF. CDR3 coding DNA: TGCAGCGTTGAAGAGGGCGGGGGCTTAAGTACTAACTATGGCTACACCTTC. The rearrangement links TRBV29-1 to TRBJ1-2; possible D gene TRBD1, 6 bases. This CDR3 region has 17 residues. V shed 0 bases and J shed 0 bases, with 17 bases lying between them. CDR1 is SQVTM, CDR2 ANQGSEA, per germline. Full variable domain (outside the CDR3, taken from reference TRBV29-1 and TRBJ1-2): SAVISQKPSRDICQRGTSLTIQCQVDSQVTMMFWYRQQPGQSLTLIATANQGSEATYESGFVIDKFPISRPNLTFSTLTVSNMSPEDSSIYLCSVEEGGGLSTNYGYTFGSGTRLTVV.

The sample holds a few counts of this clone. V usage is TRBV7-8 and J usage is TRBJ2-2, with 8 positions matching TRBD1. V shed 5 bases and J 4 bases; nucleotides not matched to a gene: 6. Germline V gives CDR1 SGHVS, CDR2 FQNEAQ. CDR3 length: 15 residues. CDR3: CASSSRQGRTGELFF. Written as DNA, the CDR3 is TGTGCCAGCAGCAGTCGACAGGGGCGCACCGGGGAGCTGTTTTTT.

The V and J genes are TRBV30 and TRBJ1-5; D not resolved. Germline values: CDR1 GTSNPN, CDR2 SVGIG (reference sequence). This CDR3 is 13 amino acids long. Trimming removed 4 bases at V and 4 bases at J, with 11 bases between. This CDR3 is CAWNSALNQPQHF. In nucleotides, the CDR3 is TGTGCCTGGAATTCGGCACTAAATCAGCCCCAGCATTTT.

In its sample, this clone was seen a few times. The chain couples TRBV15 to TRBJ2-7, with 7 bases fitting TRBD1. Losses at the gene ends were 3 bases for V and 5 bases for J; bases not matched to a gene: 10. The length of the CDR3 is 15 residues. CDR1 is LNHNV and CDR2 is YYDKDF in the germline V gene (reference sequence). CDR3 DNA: TGTGCCACCAGCAGGGACGTTACAGGGGCCAACGAGCAGTACTTC. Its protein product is CATSRDVTGANEQYF.

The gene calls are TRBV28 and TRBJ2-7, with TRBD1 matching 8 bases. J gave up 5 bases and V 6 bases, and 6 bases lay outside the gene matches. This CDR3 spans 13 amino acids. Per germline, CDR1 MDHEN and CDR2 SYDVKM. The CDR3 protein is CASRRQGTHEQYF. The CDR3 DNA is TGTGCCAGCAGACGACAGGGGACGCACGAGCAGTACTTC.

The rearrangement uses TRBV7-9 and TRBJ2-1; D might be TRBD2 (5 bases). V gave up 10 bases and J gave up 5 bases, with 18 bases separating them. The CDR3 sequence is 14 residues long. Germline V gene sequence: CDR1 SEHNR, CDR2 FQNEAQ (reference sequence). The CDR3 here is CATEEGNLNNEQFF. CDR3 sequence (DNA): TGTGCCACCGAAGAGGGCAACCTAAACAATGAGCAGTTCTTC. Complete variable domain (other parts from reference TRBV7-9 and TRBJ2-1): DTGVSQNPRHKITKRGQNVTFRCDPISEHNRLYWYRQTLGQGPEFLTYFQNEAQLEKSRLLSDRFSAERPKGSFSTLEIQRTEQGDSAMYLCATEEGNLNNEQFFGPGTRLTVL.

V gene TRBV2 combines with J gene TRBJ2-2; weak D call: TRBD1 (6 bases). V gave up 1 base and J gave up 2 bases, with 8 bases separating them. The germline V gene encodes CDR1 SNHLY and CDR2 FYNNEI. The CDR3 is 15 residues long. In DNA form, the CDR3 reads TGTGCCAGCAGTGAAGGGGACATTAACACCGGGGAGCTGTTTTTT. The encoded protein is CASSEGDINTGELFF.

CDR3 sequence (DNA): TGTGCCCGAAACAGGGATCCCACAGATACGCAGTATTTT. It yields the protein CARNRDPTDTQYF. The V and J genes are TRBV30 and TRBJ2-3, with D possibly being TRBD1 (6 bases). V shed 8 bases and J shed 2 bases, with 14 bases lying between them. The CDR3 sequence is 13 residues long. CDR1 and CDR2 (germline): GTSNPN, SVGIG (reference sequence).

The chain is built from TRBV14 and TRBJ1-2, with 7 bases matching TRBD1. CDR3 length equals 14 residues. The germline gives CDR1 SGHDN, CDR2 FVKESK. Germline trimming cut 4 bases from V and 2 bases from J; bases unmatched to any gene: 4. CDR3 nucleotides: TGTGCCAGCAGCCGTCCGACAGGGAACTATGGCTACACCTTC. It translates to CASSRPTGNYGYTF. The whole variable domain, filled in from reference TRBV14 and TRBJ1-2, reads EAGVTQFPSHSVIEKGQTVTLRCDPISGHDNLYWYRRVMGKEIKFLLHFVKESKQDESGMPNNRFLAERTGGTYSTLKVQPAELEDSGVYFCASSRPTGNYGYTFGSGTRLTVV.

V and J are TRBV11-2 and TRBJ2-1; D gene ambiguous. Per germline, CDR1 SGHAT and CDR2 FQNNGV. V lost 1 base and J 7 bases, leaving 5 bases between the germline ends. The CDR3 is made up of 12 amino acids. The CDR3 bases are TGTGCCAGCAGCTTAGTCGGAAATGAGCAGTTCTTC. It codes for CASSLVGNEQFF. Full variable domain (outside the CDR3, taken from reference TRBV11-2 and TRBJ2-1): EAGVAQSPRYKIIEKRQSVAFWCNPISGHATLYWYQQILGQGPKLLIQFQNNGVVDDSQLPKDRFSAERLKGVDSTLKIQPAKLEDSAVYLCASSLVGNEQFFGPGTRLTVL.

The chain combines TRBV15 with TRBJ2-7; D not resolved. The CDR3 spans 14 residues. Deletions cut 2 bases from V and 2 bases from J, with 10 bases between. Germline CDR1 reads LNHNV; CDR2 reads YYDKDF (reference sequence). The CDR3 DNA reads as TGTGCCACCAGCAGACCTAGAGACACCTACGAGCAGTACTTC. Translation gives CATSRPRDTYEQYF.

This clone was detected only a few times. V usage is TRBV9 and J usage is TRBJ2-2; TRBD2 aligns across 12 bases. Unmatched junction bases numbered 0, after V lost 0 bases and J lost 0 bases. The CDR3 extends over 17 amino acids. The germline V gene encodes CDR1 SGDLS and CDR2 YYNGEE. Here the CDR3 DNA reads TGTGCCAGCAGCGTAGGGACTAGCGGGGCGAACACCGGGGAGCTGTTTTTT. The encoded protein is CASSVGTSGANTGELFF.

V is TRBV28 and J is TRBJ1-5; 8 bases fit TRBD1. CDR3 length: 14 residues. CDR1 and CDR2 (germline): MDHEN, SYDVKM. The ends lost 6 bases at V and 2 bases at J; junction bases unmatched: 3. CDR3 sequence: CASRNRGGNQPQHF. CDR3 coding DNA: TGTGCCAGCAGGAACAGGGGGGGCAATCAGCCCCAGCATTTT.

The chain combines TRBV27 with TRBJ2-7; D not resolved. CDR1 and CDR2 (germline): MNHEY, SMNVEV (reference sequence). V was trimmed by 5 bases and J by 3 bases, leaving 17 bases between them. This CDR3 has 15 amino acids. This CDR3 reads CASSPTFAGFYEQYF. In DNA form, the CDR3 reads TGTGCCAGCAGTCCCACATTTGCAGGTTTCTACGAGCAGTACTTC.

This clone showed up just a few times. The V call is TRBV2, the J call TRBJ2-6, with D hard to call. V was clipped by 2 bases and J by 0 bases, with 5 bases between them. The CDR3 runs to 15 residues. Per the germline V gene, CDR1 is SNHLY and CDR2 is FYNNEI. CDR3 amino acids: CASSEIGSGANVLTF. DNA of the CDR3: TGTGCCAGCAGTGAAATAGGCTCTGGGGCCAACGTCCTGACTTTC.